These 5 T cell receptor beta chains came from one sample sequenced in a study of graft-versus-host responses after intestinal transplantation. This table comes from immunoSEQ multiplex PCR, and its TCRdb copy is limited to in-frame clones, with some not included. This sample has about 82,000 clones, with 91% found just once. For these TCRs, the target antigens are not known. Source: unstimulated CD4+ T cells sorted from spleen or lymph node cells, taken before intestinal transplant. The receptor set was obtained from a human donor who received an intestinal transplant.

The chain combines TRBV30 with TRBJ1-6; D ambiguous. Trimming took off 0 bases at V and 12 bases at J, with 9 bases between the two ends. The length of the CDR3 is 12 residues. The germline gives CDR1 GTSNPN, CDR2 SVGIG (reference sequence). The CDR3 bases are TGTGCCTGGAGTGTACAGCTCGAACCCCTCCACTTT. Protein product: CAWSVQLEPLHF.

This chain joins TRBV7-2 and TRBJ2-7; the match to TRBD1 covers 9 bases. The V segment lost 3 bases and the J segment 4 bases; nucleotides outside the gene matches: 7. The germline gives CDR1 SGHTA, CDR2 FQGNSA. The CDR3 has 15 residues. CDR3 DNA sequence: TGTGCCAGCAGCTTTGACAGGGGGAGTAGGTACGAGCAGTACTTC. Translating gives CASSFDRGSRYEQYF.

This sequence joins TRBV6-1 and TRBJ1-2; maybe TRBD1 (6 bases). The V end lost 3 bases, the J end lost 4 bases, and 9 bases lay between the germline ends. The CDR3 length is 13 residues. Germline assignment: CDR1 MNHNS and CDR2 SASEGT. The CDR3 DNA reads as TGTGCCAGCAGTGAGGACAGAACCTATGGCTACACCTTC. Translation: CASSEDRTYGYTF.

The chain is built from TRBV7-2 and TRBJ2-7; weak D call: TRBD1 (6 bases). Germline V gives CDR1 SGHTA, CDR2 FQGNSA. The CDR3 consists of 15 residues. V was cut by 8 bases and J by 7 bases, with 24 bases left in between. The CDR3 DNA follows: TGTGCCAGCGCACAGACCCGGGGCAGGGGAGTGGAGCAGTACTTC. Encoded protein: CASAQTRGRGVEQYF.

The chain recombines TRBV7-8 with TRBJ1-4; the D gene is possibly TRBD1 (5 bases). Germline CDR1 SGHVS, CDR2 FQNEAQ. This CDR3 spans 16 amino acids. Trimming stripped 1 base from V and 0 bases from J, with 9 bases between. The CDR3 loop reads CASSLDRFTTNEKLFF. In nucleotides, the CDR3 is TGTGCCAGCAGCTTAGACAGGTTTACAACTAATGAAAAACTGTTTTTT.